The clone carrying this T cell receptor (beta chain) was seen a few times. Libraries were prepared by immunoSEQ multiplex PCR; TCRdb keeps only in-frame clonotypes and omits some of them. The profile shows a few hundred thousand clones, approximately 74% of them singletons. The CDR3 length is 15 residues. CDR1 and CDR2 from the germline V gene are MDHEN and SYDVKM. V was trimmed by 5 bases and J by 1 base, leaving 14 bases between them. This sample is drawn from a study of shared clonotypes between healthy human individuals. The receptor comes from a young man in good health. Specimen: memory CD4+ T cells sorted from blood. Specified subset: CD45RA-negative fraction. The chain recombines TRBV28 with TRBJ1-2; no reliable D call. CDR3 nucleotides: TGTGCCAGCAGTCTCCTCGACGGCGTTAACTATGGCTACACCTTC. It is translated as CASSLLDGVNYGYTF.